The present T cell receptor (beta chain) was sequenced within a study of early T cells in non-severe SARS-CoV-2 infection. Study as a whole: Bulk RNA taken from unsorted whole blood was sequenced, leaving chains unpaired. Study results and caveats: Matching results from VDJdb favored anti-spike CD8 responses, leaving private and CD4 specificities undetected.

This CDR3 has 12 residues. The V and J ends lost 2 bases and 7 bases respectively, with 8 bases between them. Germline loops: CDR1 MNHNY, CDR2 SVGAGI (reference sequence). Concerning this clonotype itself: Its antigen remains unknown.

Unique molecular identifiers were added to individual cDNA molecules. TCRdb recomputed calls from the 5' RACE reads with MiXCR, one row per CDR3 protein. The repertoire holds around 71,000 distinct CDR3 sequences, with 10% as singletons. The receptor comes from an adult who was a healthcare worker with PCR-confirmed SARS-CoV-2 infection or an uninfected control (not recorded which). V gene TRBV6-6 combines with J gene TRBJ2-5, with D perhaps matching TRBD1 or TRBD2 (5 bases each). Material: whole blood, obtained at baseline. The CDR3 region has the DNA TGTGCCAGCAGTTACGAGGGGAGGACCCAGTACTTC. Its translation is CASSYEGRTQYF.